The TCR beta chain described here comes from a study of blood T cell repertoires in COVID-19. Study information: Material from acute and convalescent COVID-19 was sourced from the United States, Italy and Spain. From T cells, B-cell-depleted T cells, or PBMCs came the material, which was cDNA or gDNA.

In the study's own analysis: Nucleated cell counts were estimated from reference gene primer amplification. The protocol was immunoSEQ multiplex PCR, while the TCRdb copy is restricted to in-frame clones and leaves out a portion. V, J and clone size derive from that table, while D and trimming were established from the DNA sequence. The sample yields fewer than 350,000 clones, about 86% seen once. Seattle cases were enrolled at active infection and followed longitudinally. The sequenced material came from peripheral blood. The receptor comes from a woman in her seventies with COVID-19, enrolled during active disease.

The chain's CDR3 is CASSPNSGGYNEQFF. The CDR3 DNA reads as TGCGCCAGCAGCCCTAATAGCGGGGGGTACAATGAGCAGTTCTTC. V is TRBV5-1 and J is TRBJ2-1, with TRBD2 matching 10 bases. CDR3 size: 15 residues. J gave up 4 bases and V 4 bases, and 5 bases lay outside the gene matches. Germline values: CDR1 SGHRS, CDR2 YFSETQ.